This is a list of T cell receptor beta chains from one sample in a study of cytomegalovirus exposure and HLA in healthy donors. Only in-frame clones appear in the TCRdb table, and some are missing; sequencing was by immunoSEQ multiplex PCR. The table shows over 110,000 clones, with roughly four fifths occurring only once. The sequencing sample was made of PBMCs. The receptors originated from a male donor in good health and CMV-seronegative. CDR3s include the opening cysteine and the closing phenylalanine or tryptophan. The D gene is left open where the match is weak. For some rows the clone size is stated as once, few or many, or as a class when expanded; others skip it.

V: TRBV9
D: NA
size: NA
J: TRBJ2-7
CDR3: CASSVDDNYEQYF

V: TRBV4-3
D: NA
size: NA
J: TRBJ2-2
CDR3: CASSHLRDGGSTGELFF

V: TRBV14
D: NA
size: NA
J: TRBJ2-7
CDR3: CASSPSSGLGSYEQYF

V: TRBV4-1
D: NA
size: NA
J: TRBJ2-7
CDR3: CASSQEGAHPNEQYF

V: TRBV14
D: NA
size: NA
J: TRBJ2-5
CDR3: CASSPSMGGTQYF

V: TRBV12-2
D: NA
size: NA
J: TRBJ1-2
CDR3: CASRLVDRVYGYTF

V: TRBV4-3
D: TRBD2
size: NA
J: TRBJ2-7
CDR3: CASSQDLGSGSDEQYF

V: TRBV14
D: NA
size: once
J: TRBJ1-3
CDR3: CASSQVGGNTIYF

V: TRBV7-3
D: NA
size: NA
J: TRBJ2-7
CDR3: CASSAYGSYEQYF

V: TRBV6-4
D: NA
size: few
J: TRBJ1-1
CDR3: CASSPRRGGEAFF

V: TRBV6-5
D: NA
size: NA
J: TRBJ1-1
CDR3: CASSYGGPNTEAFF

V: TRBV10-1
D: NA
size: NA
J: TRBJ2-7
CDR3: CASSERFLLSSYEQYF

V: TRBV11-2
D: NA
size: NA
J: TRBJ2-3
CDR3: CASSASGSFRTDTQYF

V: TRBV4-3
D: TRBD2
size: NA
J: TRBJ2-7
CDR3: CASSREAPGASGTREQYF

V: TRBV7-6
D: TRBD1
size: NA
J: TRBJ2-3
CDR3: CASSDPPGQGEDTQYF

V: TRBV28
D: TRBD1
size: NA
J: TRBJ1-4
CDR3: CASRSTGGDEKLFF

V: TRBV5-5
D: NA
size: NA
J: TRBJ1-2
CDR3: CASSDSLNYGYTF

V: TRBV7-9
D: NA
size: NA
J: TRBJ1-4
CDR3: CASGPGQGLEKLFF

V: TRBV18
D: NA
size: NA
J: TRBJ1-1
CDR3: CASSPRPGVMNTEAFF

V: TRBV19
D: NA
size: NA
J: TRBJ1-1
CDR3: CASSIGGITEAFF

V: TRBV6-5
D: NA
size: NA
J: TRBJ1-5
CDR3: CASSYSAGGGQPQHF

V: TRBV28
D: NA
size: NA
J: TRBJ2-3
CDR3: CASSSRGAGSTDTQYF

V: TRBV7-9
D: NA
size: NA
J: TRBJ2-5
CDR3: CASSHPLSSQETQYF

V: TRBV2
D: TRBD1
size: NA
J: NA
CDR3: CASSGGQSYEQYF

V: TRBV5-5
D: TRBD1
size: NA
J: TRBJ2-7
CDR3: CASSVGQDEQYF

V: TRBV5-4
D: NA
size: NA
J: TRBJ2-1
CDR3: CASSLTGNNEQFF

V: TRBV25-1
D: NA
size: few
J: TRBJ1-4
CDR3: CASRPPPPAEGEKLFF

V: TRBV27
D: TRBD1
size: NA
J: TRBJ1-3
CDR3: CASSLVPGGSGNTIYF

V: TRBV4-3
D: TRBD2
size: few
J: TRBJ2-1
CDR3: CASSQEVSREGIYDEQFF

V: TRBV5-1
D: NA
size: NA
J: TRBJ2-1
CDR3: CASSLKRLVGNEQFF

V: TRBV29-1
D: TRBD2
size: few
J: TRBJ2-1
CDR3: CSVQGETSGIFNEQFF

V: TRBV4-3
D: NA
size: NA
J: TRBJ2-5
CDR3: CASSQADRKETQYF

V: TRBV27
D: NA
size: NA
J: TRBJ1-4
CDR3: CASSLRGTNEKLFF

V: TRBV5-6
D: TRBD1
size: NA
J: TRBJ2-7
CDR3: CASSLQTGGSYEQYF

V: TRBV4-2
D: NA
size: NA
J: TRBJ1-4
CDR3: CASSQDVPREEKLFF

V: TRBV5-6
D: NA
size: NA
J: TRBJ2-7
CDR3: CASSTTNYEQYF

V: TRBV6-5
D: NA
size: once
J: TRBJ2-7
CDR3: CASSYFGGEGYEQYF

V: TRBV9
D: TRBD1
size: NA
J: TRBJ2-7
CDR3: CASSVSAGTGMGEQYF

V: TRBV2
D: TRBD2
size: medium-sized
J: TRBJ2-7
CDR3: CASSPGLAGGPPTYEQYF

V: TRBV5-1
D: TRBD1
size: NA
J: NA
CDR3: CASSLAGTGGYEQYF

V: TRBV9
D: NA
size: NA
J: TRBJ2-1
CDR3: CASSVAGSYNEQFF

V: TRBV30
D: TRBD1
size: NA
J: TRBJ2-7
CDR3: CASTGQDLSYEQYF

V: TRBV7-2
D: TRBD2
size: NA
J: TRBJ2-7
CDR3: CASSPRTSSYEQYF

V: TRBV19
D: TRBD1
size: NA
J: TRBJ2-1
CDR3: CASSFGQGAWGSYNEQFF

V: TRBV30
D: TRBD2
size: NA
J: TRBJ2-2
CDR3: CAWKSGGDTGELFF

V: TRBV15
D: NA
size: NA
J: TRBJ2-1
CDR3: CATSYIGGVQNEQFF

V: TRBV5-1
D: TRBD1
size: NA
J: TRBJ2-7
CDR3: CASSPDRALTYEQYF

V: TRBV28
D: NA
size: few
J: TRBJ1-1
CDR3: CASSLSYTEAFF

V: TRBV13
D: TRBD1
size: once
J: TRBJ1-5
CDR3: CASSRDRVSQPQHF

V: TRBV25-1
D: TRBD1
size: NA
J: TRBJ1-1
CDR3: CASSGPRGRGDTEAFF

V: TRBV5-4
D: NA
size: NA
J: TRBJ1-5
CDR3: CASSFGGGGQPQHF

V: TRBV4-2
D: TRBD2
size: NA
J: TRBJ2-3
CDR3: CASSQDQAGGTDTQYF

V: TRBV7-3
D: NA
size: NA
J: TRBJ2-1
CDR3: CASSKGPLLQDEQFF

V: TRBV5-8
D: NA
size: few
J: TRBJ2-1
CDR3: CASSPSASNEQFF

V: TRBV6-4
D: NA
size: NA
J: TRBJ1-6
CDR3: CARLGFGRDSPLHF

V: TRBV7-2
D: NA
size: NA
J: TRBJ2-5
CDR3: CASSLVGPRGTQYF

V: TRBV30
D: TRBD1
size: NA
J: TRBJ2-7
CDR3: CAWSAMTGGAYEQYF

V: TRBV7-2
D: TRBD2
size: NA
J: TRBJ2-5
CDR3: CASSSGSLAGQETQYF

V: TRBV4-2
D: TRBD2
size: NA
J: TRBJ2-3
CDR3: CASSQRTGGPGDTQYF

V: TRBV29-1
D: NA
size: NA
J: TRBJ2-5
CDR3: CSARVGETQYF